This entry lists 4 T cell receptor beta chains sequenced from one sample in a study of memory CD4+ T cells and cytomegalovirus serostatus. The repertoire was sequenced with immunoSEQ multiplex PCR; TCRdb's copy has only in-frame clones and lacks some. Found here are tens of thousands of clones, about 75% of them singletons; the top ten hold approximately 4.5%. The sort gate was single viable CD3+CD4+CD8-CD45RO+ cells for memory CD4+ T cells. Material for sequencing was memory CD4+ T cells from blood. These TCRs come from an adult in good health and CMV-seropositive.

This clone has just one count. This chain connects TRBV9 to TRBJ2-3; D uncertain. The germline V gene has CDR1 SGDLS and CDR2 YYNGEE. The ends were cut back, 2 bases at V and 2 bases at J, with 6 bases in the middle. This CDR3 contains 13 residues. DNA for the CDR3: TGTGCCAGCAGCGTTTACAACACAGATACGCAGTATTTT. Its protein product is CASSVYNTDTQYF.

The chain couples TRBV7-8 to TRBJ1-1; D not resolved. The CDR3 is made up of 13 amino acids. Per germline, CDR1 SGHVS and CDR2 FQNEAQ. V lost 4 bases and J lost 5, with 11 bases in between. This CDR3 is CASSSQPETEAFF. CDR3 nucleotide sequence: TGTGCCAGCAGCTCTCAACCGGAGACTGAAGCTTTCTTT.

The gene calls are TRBV13 and TRBJ1-1, with unresolved D. Trimming removed 5 bases from V and 3 bases from J, with 19 bases in between. Germline CDR1 is PRHDT and CDR2 is FYEKMQ (reference sequence). The CDR3 spans 16 residues. The CDR3 DNA reads TGTGCCAGCAGCACCCCGGGATCTGGGGATGACACTGAAGCTTTCTTT. Amino acids: CASSTPGSGDDTEAFF.

This clone was recorded only once. The gene calls are TRBV10-3 and TRBJ2-3; TRBD2 matches at 7 bases. V lost 8 bases, J lost 3 bases, and 8 bases stayed unmatched. The CDR3 loop spans 14 amino acids. Germline CDR1 ENHRY, CDR2 SYGVKD. DNA for the CDR3: TGTGCCATCCGTCCGGCGGGGGAAACAGATACGCAGTATTTT. This sequence encodes CAIRPAGETDTQYF.